The present T cell receptor beta chain was sequenced within a study of molecular identifiers for immune sequencing clone quantification. Sorting was used to obtain naive CD8 T cells (CD8+CD4-CCR7+CD45RA+). General study results and limits: A shared barcode on identical TCR molecules could lead to underestimated sizes for highly expanded clones.

This clonotype was seen many times. Antigen specificity is unknown. With listed TCR primers and previously described methods, bulk TCR libraries were prepared. TCRdb reprocessed the PCR reads via MiXCR and lists one record per CDR3 protein. The data show 80,000 to 100,000 distinct CDR3 sequences, roughly a quarter seen once. V lost 2 bases and J 4 bases, leaving 6 bases between the germline ends. Germline lookup yields CDR1 MNHEY and CDR2 SMNVEV (reference sequence). The CDR3 contains 13 residues. This receptor was taken from a human donor in good health. Some libraries in this study had Jurkat cell RNA spiked in. The sample consisted of naive CD8+ T cells from blood, with Jurkat cell RNA spiked in. Sample subset: FACS-sorted CD8+CD4-CCR7+CD45RA+ naive T cells. The chain has TRBV27 and TRBJ1-5; D remains ambiguous. The CDR3 coding sequence is TGTGCCAGCAGTTTAGGAGCTAATCAGCCCCAGCATTTT. This encodes CASSLGANQPQHF.